The next 32 T cell receptor beta chains were all read from a single sample in a study of shared clonotypes between healthy human individuals. Method: immunoSEQ multiplex PCR; TCRdb's copy keeps in-frame clones and lacks some. The repertoire holds about 1 million clones, about 75% seen once, with over 1.3% in the top ten. The sequenced sample was memory CD4+ T cells sorted from blood. Subset in this sample: CD45RA-negative fraction. The receptor source for this set is a man between 18 and 35 years old in good health.

This chain connects TRBV15 to TRBJ1-2; the D is unclear. V lost 4 bases and J 8 bases, leaving 14 bases between the germline ends. CDR1 LNHNV and CDR2 YYDKDF come from the germline V gene (reference sequence). The CDR3 spans 13 residues. In DNA form, the CDR3 reads TGTGCCACCAGCACAGACTCGGTCAGGGGCTACACCTTC. Translation: CATSTDSVRGYTF.

J is TRBJ1-6 and V is TRBV10-3, with 7 bases aligning to TRBD1. CDR1 and CDR2 (germline): ENHRY, SYGVKD. The CDR3 is made up of 14 amino acids. V shed 6 bases and J 5 bases; nucleotides not matched to a gene: 4. CDR3 nucleotides: TGTGCCATCAGGGACGGGACAGATAATTCACCCCTCCACTTT. Translation: CAIRDGTDNSPLHF.

On this clone: Other nucleotide sequences from this sample produce the same CDR3. The chain joins TRBV4-3 to TRBJ1-5; D remains ambiguous. V lost 0 bases to trimming and J lost 2 bases, with 5 bases between them. The CDR3 covers 14 residues. Germline V lookup: CDR1 LGHNA, CDR2 YSLEER. The CDR3 DNA sequence: TGCGCCAGCAGCCAAGATCTTGGCAATCAGCCCCAGCATTTT. This gives the protein CASSQDLGNQPQHF.

V is TRBV19 and J is TRBJ2-2; no definite D call. The CDR3 consists of 14 residues. Germline lookup yields CDR1 LNHDA and CDR2 SQIVND (reference sequence). Trimming removed 7 bases from V and 0 bases from J, with 9 bases in between. CDR3 protein: CASMALTNTGELFF. The DNA of the CDR3 is TGTGCCAGTATGGCCCTGACGAACACCGGGGAGCTGTTTTTT.

The chain joins TRBV6-4 to TRBJ2-2; 8 bases map to TRBD1. This CDR3 is 13 amino acids long. CDR1 is MRHNA and CDR2 is SNTAGT in the germline V gene. V shed 6 bases, J shed 3 bases, and the junction held 0 bases outside the gene matches. The CDR3 protein is CASRQGDTGELFF. Written as DNA, the CDR3 is TGTGCCAGCAGACAGGGGGACACCGGGGAGCTGTTTTTT.

V and J are TRBV2 and TRBJ2-3; D possibly matches TRBD1 or TRBD2 (7 bases each). Germline V gene sequence: CDR1 SNHLY, CDR2 FYNNEI. With 8 bases removed from V and 8 bases from J, the gap between germline ends came to 23 bases. The CDR3 covers 15 residues. Written as DNA, the CDR3 is TGTGCCAGCCGACGTCAGGGGGGGGTTGGGATTACGCAGTATTTT. Its translation: CASRRQGGVGITQYF.

Here the CDR3 reads CASSRDRVIELPLHF. DNA of the CDR3: TGTGCCAGCTCACGGGACAGGGTTATAGAGTTACCCCTCCACTTT. The chain employs TRBV18 and TRBJ1-6; TRBD1 matches at 9 bases. CDR3 size: 15 residues. V lost 4 bases to trimming and J lost 12 bases; unmatched junction nucleotides: 10. Germline-derived CDR1 and CDR2 are KGHSH and LQKENI.

As regards this clone: Other DNA sequences in the sample encode the same CDR3. This chain connects TRBV7-9 to TRBJ1-6; D is unresolved. The CDR3 is 14 amino acids. V was clipped by 3 bases and J by 7 bases, with 10 bases between them. Germline CDR1 is SEHNR and CDR2 is FQNEAQ (reference sequence). The DNA of the CDR3 is TGTGCCAGCAGCTTCGAAGGGTACAATTCACCCCTCCACTTT. This encodes CASSFEGYNSPLHF.

This clone was recorded a few times. This chain links TRBV7-8 with TRBJ1-2, with a possible D match to TRBD1 (5 bases). The germline V gene has CDR1 SGHVS and CDR2 FQNEAQ. The CDR3 consists of 14 residues. Trimming stripped 1 base from V and 8 bases from J, with 14 bases between. DNA of the CDR3: TGTGCCAGCAGCTTAGTTCGGCAGGGTGGAGGCTACACCTTC. Amino acid sequence: CASSLVRQGGGYTF.

The chain recombines TRBV5-1 with TRBJ1-1; tentatively, D is TRBD1 (5 bases). V lost 2 bases to trimming and J lost 5 bases, with 13 bases between them. Germline-derived CDR1 and CDR2 are SGHRS and YFSETQ. The CDR3 length is 14 residues. The CDR3 DNA is TGCGCCAGCAGCTTCGCAGGGATGGGGACTGAAGCTTTCTTT. This gives the protein CASSFAGMGTEAFF.

The chain joins TRBV29-1 to TRBJ1-6; possibly TRBD1 for D (5 bases). This CDR3 is built from 12 residues. V gave up 4 bases and J gave up 9 bases, with 10 bases separating them. CDR1 is SQVTM and CDR2 is ANQGSEA in the germline V gene. DNA for the CDR3: TGCAGCGTTGGGGACTTGGGTTCACCCCTCCACTTT. This gives the protein CSVGDLGSPLHF.

Points on this clone: The sample contains more than one DNA sequence encoding this CDR3. The chain joins TRBV5-1 to TRBJ2-3, with 9 bases that match TRBD2. V was clipped by 3 bases and J by 2 bases; unmatched bases: 7. The CDR3 consists of 16 residues. Germline V gene lookup returns CDR1 SGHRS and CDR2 YFSETQ. The CDR3 reads CASSSLTSGSTDTQYF. CDR3 DNA: TGCGCCAGCAGCTCGCTGACTAGCGGATCCACAGATACGCAGTATTTT.

The chain combines TRBV5-6 with TRBJ2-5, with 8 bases fitting TRBD1. CDR1 is SGHDT, CDR2 YYEEEE, per germline. This CDR3 region has 14 residues. J lost 7 bases, V lost 3 bases, and 8 bases had no gene match. CDR3 loop: CASSWGQARGTQYF. The CDR3, as DNA: TGTGCCAGCAGCTGGGGACAGGCCCGTGGGACCCAGTACTTC. Full variable domain (missing parts from reference TRBV5-6 and TRBJ2-5): DAGVTQSPTHLIKTRGQQVTLRCSPKSGHDTVSWYQQALGQGPQFIFQYYEEEERQRGNFPDRFSGHQFPNYSSELNVNALLLGDSALYLCASSWGQARGTQYFGPGTRLLVL.

The CDR3 reads CSATGGVSTDTQYF. The CDR3, as DNA: TGCAGCGCGACAGGGGGAGTAAGCACAGATACGCAGTATTTT. The chain links TRBV29-1 to TRBJ2-3, with 9 positions matching TRBD1. V shed 7 bases, J shed 0 bases, and the junction held 5 bases outside the gene matches. CDR1 is SQVTM, CDR2 ANQGSEA, per germline. This CDR3 region has 14 residues.

A few counts support this clone. The chain couples TRBV30 to TRBJ1-1; D ambiguous. Germline assignment: CDR1 GTSNPN and CDR2 SVGIG (reference sequence). Trimming left V 0 bases short and J 7 bases short, with 6 bases between. This CDR3 is built from 11 residues. CDR3 nucleotides: TGTGCCTGGAGTGTAGGGATTGAAGCTTTCTTT. It codes for CAWSVGIEAFF.

The rearrangement links TRBV5-4 to TRBJ1-2; D is perhaps TRBD1 (6 bases). This CDR3 contains 13 residues. V was clipped by 4 bases and J by 4 bases, with 11 bases between them. The germline gives CDR1 SGHNT, CDR2 YYREEE (reference sequence). CDR3 bases: TGTGCCAGCAGCCGTGACAGGTTCTATGGCTACACCTTC. Translating gives CASSRDRFYGYTF.

V gene TRBV2 combines with J gene TRBJ2-1; D tentatively fits TRBD1 or TRBD2 (5 bases each). CDR1 and CDR2 (germline): SNHLY, FYNNEI. Trimming removed 8 bases at V and 13 bases at J, with 21 bases between. The CDR3 extends over 13 amino acids. CDR3 nucleotides: TGTGCCAGCGGGACGGGCCCCGCCCCCTCCCAGTTCTTC. Translating gives CASGTGPAPSQFF.

The chain links TRBV14 to TRBJ2-1; the D is unclear. This CDR3 is 14 amino acids long. V was trimmed by 4 bases and J by 4 bases, leaving 11 bases between them. Germline V lookup: CDR1 SGHDN, CDR2 FVKESK. CDR3 region: CASSLLQLYNEQFF. CDR3 nucleotides: TGTGCCAGCAGCCTTCTCCAGTTGTACAATGAGCAGTTCTTC.

The chain has TRBV7-6 and TRBJ1-1; no firm D call. Germline lookup yields CDR1 SGHVS and CDR2 FNYEAQ. The CDR3 spans 15 residues. The V and J ends lost 5 bases and 0 bases respectively, with 13 bases between them. The CDR3 DNA follows: TGTGCCAGCAGCCCTAGTGGGATTTTGAACACTGAAGCTTTCTTT. Amino acids: CASSPSGILNTEAFF.

About this clone itself: Additional DNA sequences in this sample encode the identical CDR3. The chain employs TRBV11-3 and TRBJ2-7; no clear D gene. V was shortened by 1 base and J by 2 bases, with 6 bases between the two germline ends. The CDR3 runs to 13 residues. Germline V CDR1 and CDR2: SGHNT, YENEEA. Written as DNA, the CDR3 is TGTGCCAGCAGCTTAGGAGGCACCTACGAGCAGTACTTC. Translating it yields CASSLGGTYEQYF.

J is TRBJ1-4 and V is TRBV6-5; 10 bases line up with TRBD1. Per the germline V gene, CDR1 is MNHEY and CDR2 is SVGAGI. V gave up 5 bases and J gave up 8 bases; unmatched junction bases: 8. There are 15 residues in the CDR3. The DNA for the CDR3 is TGTGCCAGCAGTAACGGCGGGACAGGGGTAGAAAAACTGTTTTTT. Its protein is CASSNGGTGVEKLFF.

The chain links TRBV5-1 to TRBJ2-5, with TRBD1 identical over 7 bases. Germline V gives CDR1 SGHRS, CDR2 YFSETQ. CDR3 length: 16 residues. The V segment lost 4 bases and the J segment 5 bases; nucleotides outside the gene matches: 14. The DNA for the CDR3 is TGCGCCAGCAGCCCCTCAGACAGGGCCCCACGGGAGACCCAGTACTTC. Protein sequence: CASSPSDRAPRETQYF.

DNA for the CDR3: TGCAGCGTTGAACAGTCCGGGGCCCAGTACTTC. It is translated as CSVEQSGAQYF. V and J are TRBV29-1 and TRBJ2-5; possibly TRBD2 for D (5 bases). V gave up 2 bases and J gave up 9 bases, with 10 bases separating them. CDR3 length: 11 amino acids. CDR1 is SQVTM, CDR2 ANQGSEA, per germline.

The J gene is TRBJ2-5, the V gene TRBV5-4, with D possibly being TRBD2 (5 bases). This CDR3 spans 12 amino acids. The V end was cut by 4 bases, the J end by 5 bases, with 9 bases between. Per germline, CDR1 SGHNT and CDR2 YYREEE (reference sequence). The CDR3 DNA reads as TGTGCCAGCAGCCGGGGATTGGAGACCCAGTACTTC. This sequence encodes CASSRGLETQYF.

This rearrangement joins TRBV7-9 to TRBJ1-1; tentative D call: TRBD1 (6 bases). The CDR3 loop spans 12 amino acids. The germline V gene encodes CDR1 SEHNR and CDR2 FQNEAQ (reference sequence). The V and J ends lost 2 bases and 7 bases respectively, with 8 bases between them. CDR3 loop: CASSLRGVEAFF. DNA for the CDR3: TGTGCCAGCAGCTTAAGGGGGGTTGAAGCTTTCTTT.

V usage is TRBV9 and J usage is TRBJ1-5; a possible D gene is TRBD1 (6 bases). In germline, CDR1 is SGDLS, CDR2 YYNGEE. This CDR3 has 14 residues. V lost 6 bases, J lost 1 base, and 11 bases lay in between. This CDR3 reads CASNPGQSNQPQHF. The CDR3 nucleotides are TGTGCCAGCAACCCTGGACAGAGCAATCAGCCCCAGCATTTT. Full variable domain (rest looked up from reference TRBV9 and TRBJ1-5): DSGVTQTPKHLITATGQRVTLRCSPRSGDLSVYWYQQSLDQGLQFLIQYYNGEERAKGNILERFSAQQFPDLHSELNLSSLELGDSALYFCASNPGQSNQPQHFGDGTRLSIL.

This chain joins TRBV15 and TRBJ1-3; D not resolved. Germline CDR1 reads LNHNV; CDR2 reads YYDKDF (reference sequence). Deletions cut 6 bases from V and 1 base from J, with 10 bases between. The CDR3 contains 14 residues. This CDR3 reads CATRLRGSGNTIYF. For the CDR3, the DNA is TGTGCCACCAGGCTCCGCGGTTCTGGAAACACCATATATTTT.

The rearrangement joins TRBV19 to TRBJ2-7; D not certain. V lost 4 bases and J 6 bases, leaving 13 bases between the germline ends. CDR1 is LNHDA, CDR2 SQIVND, per germline (reference sequence). CDR3 length: 13 amino acids. The CDR3 here is CASSNTLFVEQYF. DNA for the CDR3: TGTGCCAGTAGTAACACCCTCTTTGTCGAGCAGTACTTC.

The chain recombines TRBV11-2 with TRBJ1-6, with 7 bases aligning to TRBD1. The CDR3 consists of 15 residues. V shed 4 bases and J 8 bases; nucleotides not matched to a gene: 8. CDR1 is SGHAT, CDR2 FQNNGV, per germline. CDR3: CASSSGQVNHSPLHF. CDR3 sequence (DNA): TGTGCCAGCAGCTCCGGACAGGTCAATCATTCACCCCTCCACTTT.

The V and J genes are TRBV7-2 and TRBJ2-5; 9 bases match TRBD2. Trimming cost V 2 bases and J 4 bases; bases outside gene matches: 14. The CDR3 length is 18 residues. Germline V gene lookup returns CDR1 SGHTA and CDR2 FQGNSA. The CDR3 sequence is CASSLSVPGGRARETQYF. CDR3 sequence (DNA): TGTGCCAGCAGCTTATCAGTGCCGGGCGGGAGGGCCCGAGAGACCCAGTACTTC.

For this clone: The sample holds other DNA sequences that translate to the same CDR3. The V gene is TRBV5-1, the J gene TRBJ1-3; D unclear. Trimming took 3 bases from V and 0 from J, leaving 10 bases between them. The CDR3 has 15 residues. Germline V gene data show CDR1 as SGHRS and CDR2 as YFSETQ. The CDR3 reads CASSSDGSSGNTIYF. CDR3 DNA sequence: TGCGCCAGCAGCTCCGACGGTTCCTCTGGAAACACCATATATTTT.

The sample holds a few counts of this clone. The rearrangement joins TRBV5-1 to TRBJ2-2; the D is unclear. Germline-derived CDR1 and CDR2 are SGHRS and YFSETQ. V shed 3 bases and J shed 0 bases, with 6 bases lying between them. The CDR3 is made up of 14 amino acids. The chain's CDR3 is CASSWGSNTGELFF. The DNA of the CDR3 is TGCGCCAGCAGCTGGGGATCGAACACCGGGGAGCTGTTTTTT.